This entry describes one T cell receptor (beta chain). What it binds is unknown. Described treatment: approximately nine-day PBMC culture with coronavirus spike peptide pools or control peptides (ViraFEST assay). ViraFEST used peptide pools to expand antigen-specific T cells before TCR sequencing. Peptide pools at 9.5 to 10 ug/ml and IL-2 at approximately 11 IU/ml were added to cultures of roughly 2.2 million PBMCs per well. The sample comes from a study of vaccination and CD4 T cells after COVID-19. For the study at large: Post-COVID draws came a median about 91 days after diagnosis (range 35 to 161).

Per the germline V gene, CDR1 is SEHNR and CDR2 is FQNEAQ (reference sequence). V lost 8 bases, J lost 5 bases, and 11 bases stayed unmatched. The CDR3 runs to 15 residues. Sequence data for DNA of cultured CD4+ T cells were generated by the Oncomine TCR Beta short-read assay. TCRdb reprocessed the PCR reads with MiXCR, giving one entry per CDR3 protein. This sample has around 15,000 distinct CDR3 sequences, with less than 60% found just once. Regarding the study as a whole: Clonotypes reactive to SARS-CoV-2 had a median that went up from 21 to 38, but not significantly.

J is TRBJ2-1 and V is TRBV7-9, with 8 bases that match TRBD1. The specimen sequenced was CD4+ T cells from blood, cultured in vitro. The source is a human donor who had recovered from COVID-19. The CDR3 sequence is CASHWGTGVNNEQFF. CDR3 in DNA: TGTGCCAGCCACTGGGGGACAGGAGTTAACAATGAGCAGTTCTTC.